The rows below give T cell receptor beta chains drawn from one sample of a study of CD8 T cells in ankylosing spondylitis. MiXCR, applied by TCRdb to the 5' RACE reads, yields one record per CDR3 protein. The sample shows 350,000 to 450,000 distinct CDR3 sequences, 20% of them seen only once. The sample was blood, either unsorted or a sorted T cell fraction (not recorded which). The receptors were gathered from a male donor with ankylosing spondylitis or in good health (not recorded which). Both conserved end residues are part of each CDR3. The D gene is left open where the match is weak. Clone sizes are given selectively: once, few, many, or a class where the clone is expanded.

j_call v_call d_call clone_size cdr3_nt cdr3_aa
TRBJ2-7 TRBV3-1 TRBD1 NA TGTGCCAGCAGCAACGACAGGGAAGGCTACGAGCAGTACTTC CASSNDREGYEQYF
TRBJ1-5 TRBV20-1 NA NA TGCAGTGCTAGGGGGAGGGGCGGCAATCAGCCCCAGCATTTT CSARGRGGNQPQHF
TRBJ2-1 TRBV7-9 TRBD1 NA TGTGCCAGCAGCTCGACAGGGGGCGAAGTGCGAAATGAGCAGTTCTTC CASSSTGGEVRNEQFF
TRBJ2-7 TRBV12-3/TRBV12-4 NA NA TGTGCCAGCAGTTTCAGAGCAGGATACGAGCAGTACTTC CASSFRAGYEQYF
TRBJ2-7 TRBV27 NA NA TGTGCCAGCAGTTTATCTCCTGACAGATTAGACGAGCAGTACTTC CASSLSPDRLDEQYF
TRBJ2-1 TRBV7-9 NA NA TGTGCCAGCAGCTTCCCGACAAGTGGGCCCGACAATGAGCAGTTCTTC CASSFPTSGPDNEQFF
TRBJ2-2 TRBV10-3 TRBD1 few TGTGCCATCAGTGATCGGACAGGGACCACCACCATCGGGGAGCTGTTTTTT CAISDRTGTTTIGELFF
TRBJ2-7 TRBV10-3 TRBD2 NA TGTGCCATCAGTGAGGGGTCGGGGGGGCCTGACGGGGAGCAGTACTTC CAISEGSGGPDGEQYF
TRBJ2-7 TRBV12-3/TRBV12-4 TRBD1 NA TGTGCCACCGGGACAGGGGCGCTCTACGAGCAGTACTTC CATGTGALYEQYF
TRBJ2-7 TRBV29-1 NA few TGCAGCGGAACAGGGGAGGACTACGAGCAGTACTTC CSGTGEDYEQYF
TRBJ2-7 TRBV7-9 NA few TGTGCCAGCAGCTTAGCGCCCGAGATGATAACCTACGAGCAGTACTTC CASSLAPEMITYEQYF
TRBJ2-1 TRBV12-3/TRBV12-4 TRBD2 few TGTGCAAGTGGGCTAGCGGGGGACAATGAGCAGTTCTTC CASGLAGDNEQFF
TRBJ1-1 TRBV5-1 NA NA TGCGCCAGCAGCTTTGGCCCGTCGGGCACTGAAGCTTTCTTT CASSFGPSGTEAFF
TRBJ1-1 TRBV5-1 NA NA TGCGCCAGCAGCCCGCCGAGTGGGAACACTGAAGCTTTCTTT CASSPPSGNTEAFF
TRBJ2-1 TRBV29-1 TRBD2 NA TGCAGCGACCGGGGGGGCGATGAGCAGTTCTTC CSDRGGDEQFF
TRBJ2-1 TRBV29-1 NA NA TGCAGCGCCCCTCGAGGGAGCACCTACAATGAGCAGTTCTTC CSAPRGSTYNEQFF
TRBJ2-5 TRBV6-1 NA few TGTGCCAGCAGTGAAGTTGCGGCCGAGGGGACCCAGTACTTC CASSEVAAEGTQYF
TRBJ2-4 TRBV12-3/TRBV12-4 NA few TGTGCCAGCAGTAAGGGCCCGTATGACATTCAGTACTTC CASSKGPYDIQYF
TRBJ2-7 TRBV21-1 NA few TGTGCCAGCAGCGCGCGACTAGCGGATCCCTACGAGCAGTACTTC CASSARLADPYEQYF
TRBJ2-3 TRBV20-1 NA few TGCAGTGCTAGATCTCTAACGACAGATACGCAGTATTTT CSARSLTTDTQYF
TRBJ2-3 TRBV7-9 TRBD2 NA TGTGCCAGCAGCTTAGTACTGCGGGGGGCAGATACGCAGTATTTT CASSLVLRGADTQYF
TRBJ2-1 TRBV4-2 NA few TGTGCCAGCAGCCAAGATGAGGGACCCTCCTACAATGAGCAGTTCTTC CASSQDEGPSYNEQFF
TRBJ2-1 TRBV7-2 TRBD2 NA TGTGCCAGCAGCCTTCTAGCGGAGCTATACAATGAGCAGTTCTTC CASSLLAELYNEQFF
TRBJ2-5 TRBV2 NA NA TGTGCCAGCAGACCGGGACACCAAAGGGAAGAGACCCAGTACTTC CASRPGHQREETQYF
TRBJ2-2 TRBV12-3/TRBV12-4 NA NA TGTGCCACCTCGAGGGGCACCGGGGAGCTGTTTTTT CATSRGTGELFF
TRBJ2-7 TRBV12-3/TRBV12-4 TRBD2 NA TGTGCCAGCAGTTTCTGGGGGGGGAGCTCCTACGAGCAGTACTTC CASSFWGGSSYEQYF
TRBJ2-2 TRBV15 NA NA TGTGCCACCAGCAGTCCAGGGCTGGGGGAGCTGTTTTTT CATSSPGLGELFF
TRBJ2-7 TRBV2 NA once TGTGCCAGCAGTATCCCCCGGGCCAGGGACTACGAGCAGTACTTC CASSIPRARDYEQYF
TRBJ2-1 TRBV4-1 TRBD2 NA TGCGCCAGCAGCCAAGATCCAGCGAGCGGGGGGGGCAATGAGCAGTTCTTC CASSQDPASGGGNEQFF
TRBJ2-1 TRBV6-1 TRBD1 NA TGTGCCAGCAACACCGACAGGGATTACTACAATGAGCAGTTCTTC CASNTDRDYYNEQFF
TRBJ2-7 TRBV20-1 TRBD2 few TGCAGTGCTAGAGCGGTCGTCAACGGGACTAGCGTTAACGAGCAGTACTTC CSARAVVNGTSVNEQYF
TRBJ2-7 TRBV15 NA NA TGTGCCACCAGCAGACATCTTCAGAGGGGGACCTACGAGCAGTACTTC CATSRHLQRGTYEQYF
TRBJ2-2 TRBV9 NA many TGTGCCAGTTCATTGGGGGGCGTTGTCACCGGGGAGCTGTTTTTT CASSLGGVVTGELFF
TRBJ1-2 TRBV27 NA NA TGTGCCAGCCTCACCCCGGGTCTTGGCTACACCTTC CASLTPGLGYTF
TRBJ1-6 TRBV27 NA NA TGTGCCAGCAGTTTCGGGACGAGGGATTCACCCCTCCACTTT CASSFGTRDSPLHF
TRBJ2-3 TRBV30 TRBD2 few TGTGCCTGGAGGAGCGGGGGGACAGATACGCAGTATTTT CAWRSGGTDTQYF
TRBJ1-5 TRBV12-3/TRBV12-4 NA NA TGTGCCAGCAGTTTCACAGGGAGCAATCAGCCCCAGCATTTT CASSFTGSNQPQHF
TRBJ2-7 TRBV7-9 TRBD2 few TGTGCCAGCAGCTTAGGGACTAGCGGGGCGGACGAGCAGTACTTC CASSLGTSGADEQYF
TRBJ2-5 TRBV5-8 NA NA TGTGCCCTTCGATCTCAGTACTTC CALRSQYF
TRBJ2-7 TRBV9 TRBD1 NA TGTGCCAGCAGCCCCTACCTGGGGGGACAGGGGGACGAGCAGTACTTC CASSPYLGGQGDEQYF
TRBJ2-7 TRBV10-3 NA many TGTGCCATCAGTAGAGAAGCCGCGATGACCTACGAGCAGTACTTC CAISREAAMTYEQYF
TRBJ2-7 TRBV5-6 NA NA TGTGCCAGCAGCTGGGCGGGGTCCTACGAGCAGTACTTC CASSWAGSYEQYF